These T cell receptor beta chains were read from a single sample in a study of CD4 T cells in relation to SARS-CoV-2 and coronaviruses. The antigens for these receptors are not known. Data came from immunoSEQ multiplex PCR; TCRdb stores just in-frame clones and leaves some out. Of 20,000 to 25,000 clones detected, roughly 80% appear once; the ten largest clones hold 16%. The sequencing input was CD4+ T cells from PBMCs, cultured in vitro. The receptors originated from a human donor in good health. The conserved cysteine and the conserved F or W are not part of the CDR3 here. The D gene is left open where the match is weak.

v_call	d_call	j_call	cdr3_length	cdr3_aa
TRBV28	NA	TRBJ1-1	11	ASSPTGHTEAF
TRBV19	TRBD2	TRBJ2-1	14	ASSIPSGSGGSEQF
TRBV21-1	NA	TRBJ2-4	13	ASSKGQWVPDIQY
TRBV4-2	NA	TRBJ1-2	16	ASSQDRGTPTLNYGYT
TRBV30	NA	TRBJ1-1	11	AWSVSRGTEAF
TRBV12-5	TRBD2	TRBJ2-1	13	ASVPTSGVMGEQF
TRBV5-5	TRBD1	TRBJ2-5	14	ASSLQQGAGQETQY
TRBV11-2	NA	TRBJ2-7	10	ASSLVATEQY
TRBV6-1	NA	TRBJ1-3	13	ASSEAEPSGNTIY
TRBV19	NA	TRBJ1-1	14	ASSIALGEMNTEAF
TRBV28	NA	TRBJ2-7	11	ASTGQDRGEQY
TRBV10-3	NA	TRBJ2-6	13	AISESNGGANVLT
TRBV5-4	TRBD1	TRBJ1-1	13	ASSLRQGLNTEAF
TRBV5-4	NA	TRBJ2-7	15	ASSPGTLGTLTYEQY
TRBV2	NA	TRBJ1-5	13	ASSVGEISNQPQH
TRBV28	NA	TRBJ1-5	13	ASNLLLGSNQPQH
TRBV12-5	TRBD2	TRBJ2-2	17	ASGLSLWGTSGSGGELF
TRBV7-9	TRBD1	TRBJ1-4	15	ASSAGQGISTNEKLF
TRBV27	TRBD2	TRBJ2-1	13	ASSPGTSGRNEQF
TRBV12-3/TRBV12-4	NA	TRBJ2-1	11	ASSLGLDGEQF
TRBV19	NA	TRBJ2-3	12	ASTPAQGSDTQY
TRBV27	TRBD1	TRBJ2-1	13	ASSPGQGGYNEQF
TRBV29-1	TRBD1	TRBJ2-7	11	SVVGTEKYEQY
TRBV11-2	NA	TRBJ2-7	14	ASSSSGGHQAYEQY
TRBV19	NA	TRBJ2-3	15	ASSPTGGSGSTDTQY
TRBV7-6	TRBD2	TRBJ2-2	15	ASSSSPAGVIPGELF
TRBV6-1	TRBD2	TRBJ2-2	14	ASSARLAGGHGELF
TRBV12-3/TRBV12-4	NA	TRBJ1-2	11	ASSQGRNYGYT
TRBV6-5	NA	TRBJ2-7	10	ASRRGTYEQY
TRBV19	NA	TRBJ1-5	14	ASSTLTGEIFQPQH
TRBV3-1/TRBV3-2	NA	TRBJ2-1	14	ASSQGSVAAYNEQF
TRBV20-1	TRBD1	TRBJ2-7	14	SASDFGGQGADEQY
TRBV18	NA	TRBJ1-1	11	ASSPPQGFFAF
TRBV29-1	NA	TRBJ2-6	14	SVASIQGSGANVLT
TRBV3-1/TRBV3-2	NA	TRBJ2-1	11	ASSQAGTDEQF